Shown below are 5 T cell receptor beta chains from a single sample sequenced in a study of blood T cell repertoires in COVID-19. The assay was immunoSEQ multiplex PCR, and TCRdb's table has in-frame clones only and misses some. The sample contains some 330,000 clones, 75% to 90% of which appear only once. Sequencing was performed on PBMCs or T cells enriched from blood (not recorded which). Every receptor here comes from a woman between 45 and 60 years old who had recovered from COVID-19.

This rearrangement joins TRBV6-5 to TRBJ1-1; TRBD1 agrees at 10 bases. Germline V gene lookup returns CDR1 MNHEY and CDR2 SVGAGI. The J segment lost 4 bases and the V segment lost 7 bases, leaving 6 bases of the junction unmatched. The CDR3 length is 14 residues. CDR3 nucleotide sequence: TGTGCCAGCACCAAGGACAGGGGGTTCACTGAAGCTTTCTTT. Translation gives CASTKDRGFTEAFF.

This clone was seen only once. This chain connects TRBV9 to TRBJ1-1; 7 nucleotides line up with TRBD1. The CDR3 is 16 residues long. With 3 bases clipped from V and 4 bases from J, the junction kept 12 bases outside the gene matches. Germline values: CDR1 SGDLS, CDR2 YYNGEE. Here the CDR3 DNA reads TGTGCCAGCAGCGCGATGCAGGGGGTAGCGGCCACTGAAGCTTTCTTT. This translates into CASSAMQGVAATEAFF. Full variable domain (outside the CDR3, taken from reference TRBV9 and TRBJ1-1): DSGVTQTPKHLITATGQRVTLRCSPRSGDLSVYWYQQSLDQGLQFLIQYYNGEERAKGNILERFSAQQFPDLHSELNLSSLELGDSALYFCASSAMQGVAATEAFFGQGTRLTVV.

V usage is TRBV5-6 and J usage is TRBJ1-2, with 7 bases lining up with TRBD1. With V trimmed by 0 bases and J by 0 bases, 5 bases remained unmatched. The CDR3 is made up of 16 amino acids. From germline, CDR1 is SGHDT and CDR2 YYEEEE. CDR3 nucleotide sequence: TGTGCCAGCAGCTTGGGAACAGGGGACTCTAACTATGGCTACACCTTC. This translates into CASSLGTGDSNYGYTF. The full variable domain, completed using reference TRBV5-6 and TRBJ1-2, is DAGVTQSPTHLIKTRGQQVTLRCSPKSGHDTVSWYQQALGQGPQFIFQYYEEEERQRGNFPDRFSGHQFPNYSSELNVNALLLGDSALYLCASSLGTGDSNYGYTFGSGTRLTVV.

The CDR3 loop is CAWSVPGVGDEKLFF. The CDR3, as DNA: TGTGCCTGGAGTGTACCGGGGGTAGGCGATGAAAAACTGTTTTTT. The V gene is TRBV30, the J gene TRBJ1-4; D is perhaps TRBD1 (5 bases). The CDR3 consists of 15 residues. Germline V lookup: CDR1 GTSNPN, CDR2 SVGIG (reference sequence). V lost 0 bases to trimming and J lost 6 bases, with 14 bases between them.

A note on this clone: Other DNA sequences within the sample encode an identical CDR3. The chain employs TRBV5-1 and TRBJ1-1; TRBD1 agrees at 7 bases. Germline V lookup: CDR1 SGHRS, CDR2 YFSETQ. The J segment lost 3 bases and the V segment lost 1 base, leaving 0 bases of the junction unmatched. The CDR3 has 13 residues. DNA for the CDR3: TGCGCCAGCAGCTTGACAGGGGACACTGAAGCTTTCTTT. It specifies CASSLTGDTEAFF.